This paragraph covers one T cell receptor (beta chain) sequence. The antigen remains unidentified. The sample belongs to a study of cytomegalovirus exposure and HLA in healthy donors. Study background: Early on, a data release was issued that held 80 million or so unique TCRs from HLA-typed donors.

Study-level points and caveats: Cytomegalovirus status was reportedly diagnosed by the classifier with high sensitivity and specificity. It was reported that TCR beta sequences correctly inferred the HLA-A and HLA-B alleles for most subjects.

The PCR used 60 Vbeta and 13 Jbeta primers. Profiled with immunoSEQ multiplex PCR; TCRdb holds only in-frame clones, not every one. Found here are about 190,000 clones, around 80% of them singletons; the top ten hold approximately 1.7%. The source material was PBMCs. This sequence was found in a middle-aged man in good health and CMV-seropositive.

The CDR3, as DNA: TGTGCCAGTACCGAACCAGGGGCGGGCCATCAGCCCCAGCATTTT. This sequence encodes CASTEPGAGHQPQHF. This sequence joins TRBV19 and TRBJ1-5; D is perhaps TRBD1 (6 bases). The CDR3 sequence is 15 residues long. Trimming stripped 7 bases from V and 5 bases from J, with 18 bases between. CDR1 and CDR2 from the germline V gene are LNHDA and SQIVND (reference sequence).